The present T cell receptor beta chain was sequenced within a study of blood T cell repertoires in COVID-19. Study as a whole: COVID-19 samples collected from the United States, Italy and Spain covered acute and convalescent phases. T cells, B-cell-depleted T cells, or PBMCs provided the cDNA or gDNA that served as material.

This clone was picked up one time. Original handling: Quantification of nucleated cells was approximated via reference gene primer amplification. Profiled with immunoSEQ multiplex PCR; TCRdb holds only in-frame clones, not every one. Clone size and the V and J calls come from that table; the DNA yielded D and trimming. The data show 80,000 to 90,000 clones, under 90% seen once. The V gene's germline CDR1 is SGHTA and CDR2 FQGNSA. The CDR3 runs 16 residues. Germline trimming cut 5 bases from V and 0 bases from J; bases unmatched to any gene: 6. The receptor's source is a woman aged 70-85 years with acute or convalescent COVID-19. This sequence joins TRBV7-2 and TRBJ1-3, with 8 bases identical to TRBD1. The sample was peripheral blood. CDR3 DNA: TGTGCCAGCAGCCCTACGGGACAGGCCTCTGGAAACACCATATATTTT. This codes for CASSPTGQASGNTIYF.